This TCR beta chain was documented in a study of T cell responses to AZD1222 COVID-19 vaccine. Study conclusions and caveats: Spike as a whole was targeted by vaccine-associated CD4 TCRs, dominant at 160-218 and 743-854. Of the AZD1222 recipients, only 5 or 6 were seropositive at baseline.

Details on this clone: Its antigen is still unknown.

Measured with immunoSEQ multiplex PCR; TCRdb has only the in-frame clones, and not every one. The sample comprises fewer than 200,000 clones, about 92% of which are singletons, and about 3.6% rests with the top ten. There are 17 residues in the CDR3. Germline CDR1 reads SGHDN; CDR2 reads FVKESK. The ends lost 0 bases at V and 7 bases at J; junction bases unmatched: 11. Sample: peripheral blood, taken 28 days after the second dose of the MenACWY control vaccine. This TCR was sampled from an adult who received the MenACWY meningococcal vaccine as a control. This chain links TRBV14 with TRBJ2-2, with 7 bases aligning to TRBD2. The CDR3 DNA reads TGTGCCAGCAGCCAAGAGGGATGGCGGGAGAGTAGCGGGGAGCTGTTTTTT. It yields the protein CASSQEGWRESSGELFF. Complete variable domain (other parts from reference TRBV14 and TRBJ2-2): EAGVTQFPSHSVIEKGQTVTLRCDPISGHDNLYWYRRVMGKEIKFLLHFVKESKQDESGMPNNRFLAERTGGTYSTLKVQPAELEDSGVYFCASSQEGWRESSGELFFGEGSRLTVL.